This T cell receptor beta chain was sequenced in a study of T cells expressing NK-cell markers (dated by TCRdb to 2020 to 2022). A note on the overall study: About 8 donors provided sorted CD3+CD56+NKG2C+, CD3+CD56+NKG2C- and CD3+CD56-NKG2C+ T-cell subsets, whose TCR beta-chain repertoires were profiled. Of the eight sequenced donors, seven were found to be HCMV-seropositive and one was found to be HCMV-seronegative. The eight sequenced donors were randomly selected healthy volunteers, three men and five women. Sequencing of the libraries produced 2 x 150 bp reads on Illumina HiSeq 2000/2500, MiSeq or NextSeq.

What the authors observed across the whole study: In a handful of donors, the dominant CD3+CD56+NKG2C+ clonotypes were among the top 10 CD8+ clonotypes and accounted for roughly 1.0-7.5% of CD8+ T cells. Whether the expanded NKG2C-expressing T cell clones were specific for HCMV antigens was left unclear. Those dominant clonotypes were again the most abundant among CD3+CD56-NKG2C+ cells in several donors, at roughly 28.3-65%.

About this clonotype itself: Its cognate antigen has yet to be identified.

A commercial ELISA kit detecting HCMV-specific IgG in serum was used to determine HCMV serostatus. Ficoll density gradient centrifugation was used to isolate peripheral blood mononuclear cells from blood. Sequenced on an Illumina HiSeq 2000. TCR beta cDNA libraries were made by 5'RACE template switching that added a universal primer site and unique molecular identifiers. Priming for cDNA synthesis came from the TCR beta constant segment, and two successive PCR amplification steps followed. For the original study's pipeline: MIGEC was used to demultiplex reads and group the reads by UMI, and MiTCR was used to assemble and quantify clonotypes. Only TCR cDNA sequences supported by at least two reads were kept to exclude erroneous sequences. Downstream repertoire analysis used the tcR package, and clonotypes were matched across fractions by CDR3 nucleotide sequence plus V segment. Antigen specificity was annotated against VDJdb with VDJmatch, allowing one amino acid substitution in CDR3. TCRdb reprocessed the reads; each CDR3 protein sequence makes one entry, and DNA is unavailable. The V and J calls here are based on TCRdb, not the publication. The table kept for this sample lists tens of thousands of distinct CDR3 sequences. The ten top clones hold about 60% of the sample.

From its cysteine to its phenylalanine, the CDR3 spans 13 amino acids. No DNA has been recorded. The germline V gene encodes CDR1 SGHRS and CDR2 YFSETQ. The rearrangement combines TRBV5-1 with TRBJ1-1; absent DNA, TCRdb's TRBD1 call cannot be checked. The sequenced sample was blood T cells: a sorted CD56 or NKG2C T cell subset, CD4+ or CD8+ T cells, or bulk PBMC T cells (not recorded which). This receptor was identified in a woman aged 18 to 69 in good health. The CDR3 protein: CASSRTGNTEAFF. Reference TRBV5-1 and TRBJ1-1 proteins supply the regions before and after the CDR3; the full variable domain is: KAGVTQTPRYLIKTRGQQVTLSCSPISGHRSVSWYQQTPGQGLQFLFEYFSETQRNKGNFPGRFSGRQFSNSRSEMNVSTLELGDSALYLCASSRTGNTEAFFGQGTRLTVV.